The following is a T cell receptor (beta chain) sequence with its context. The data were obtained in a study of blood T cell repertoires in COVID-19. Overall study context: Acute and convalescent COVID-19 samples came from the United States, Italy and Spain. The cDNA or gDNA used as material had been derived from T cells, B-cell-depleted T cells, or PBMCs.

In the original workflow: The assay estimated nucleated cells by amplifying reference gene primers. The data were produced by immunoSEQ multiplex PCR, yet TCRdb's version contains in-frame clones alone and is incomplete. V and J calls and clone size are copied from that table; D and trimming were computed from the DNA. The sample carries around 170,000 clones, 75% to 80% recorded once. The junction had 3 bases not matched to a gene; V was cut back by 8 bases and J by 0 bases. Germline-derived CDR1 and CDR2 are SNHLY and FYNNEI. The CDR3 covers 13 residues. This chain connects TRBV2 to TRBJ1-2, with TRBD1 matching 7 bases. Sample: peripheral blood. The source is an elderly woman with acute or convalescent COVID-19. The DNA for the CDR3 is TGTGCCAGCCAACAGGGGACTAACTATGGCTACACCTTC. Protein product: CASQQGTNYGYTF.